A single sample is the source of the 27 T cell receptor beta chains below, sequenced in a study of cytomegalovirus exposure and HLA in healthy donors. Vbeta (60) and Jbeta (13) primers were used in the PCR. Assay: immunoSEQ multiplex PCR; the TCRdb copy retains only in-frame clones and omits some. The data contain about 130,000 clones, approximately 80% of them singletons. The sample taken for sequencing was PBMCs. The receptors come from a woman aged 40 to 49 in good health and CMV-seropositive.

This clone appeared a few times. The rearrangement joins TRBV6-4 to TRBJ1-1; 8 nucleotides align to TRBD1. Germline trimming cut 7 bases from V and 1 base from J; bases unmatched to any gene: 5. Germline assignment: CDR1 MRHNA and CDR2 SNTAGT. CDR3 size: 14 residues. This CDR3 reads CASKQGVGNTEAFF. The CDR3 coding sequence is TGTGCCAGCAAACAGGGGGTGGGGAACACTGAAGCTTTCTTT.

The chain recombines TRBV5-1 with TRBJ2-3, with unresolved D. Germline V gene data show CDR1 as SGHRS and CDR2 as YFSETQ. The V end was cut by 3 bases, the J end by 0 bases, with 14 bases between. There are 16 residues in the CDR3. Here the CDR3 reads CASSSSRVSSTDTQYF. CDR3 bases: TGCGCCAGCAGCTCATCCCGGGTTTCTAGCACAGATACGCAGTATTTT.

This chain links TRBV6-8 with TRBJ2-4; 9 nucleotides match TRBD2. CDR1 is MNHGY, CDR2 SAAAGT, per germline. V gave up 2 bases and J gave up 5 bases; unmatched junction bases: 4. This CDR3 is built from 15 residues. CDR3 bases: TGTGCCAGCAGTTACGAAGCGGGAGGTGAAAACATTCAGTACTTC. It translates to CASSYEAGGENIQYF.

This CDR3 is CASSPLVGSSTDTQYF. The CDR3 DNA sequence: TGTGCCAGCAGCCCCTTAGTGGGCTCTAGCACAGATACGCAGTATTTT. The chain has TRBV7-2 and TRBJ2-3; D gene uncertain. CDR1 and CDR2 from the germline V gene are SGHTA and FQGNSA. The length of the CDR3 is 16 residues. Trimming stripped 5 bases from V and 0 bases from J, with 15 bases between.

This clone showed up just a few times. V is TRBV23-1 and J is TRBJ1-5; D remains unclear. TRBV23-1 belongs to the ORF category, with a function that is uncertain. V lost 4 bases and J lost 5, with 12 bases in between. The CDR3 spans 14 residues. CDR3 region: CASSPYRCDQPQHF. The CDR3, as DNA: TGCGCCAGCAGTCCCTACCGTTGTGATCAGCCCCAGCATTTT.

V gene TRBV5-1 combines with J gene TRBJ2-7; 10 positions match TRBD1. The trim removed 4 bases at V and 2 bases at J, leaving 6 bases unmatched. Germline V gene lookup returns CDR1 SGHRS and CDR2 YFSETQ. The CDR3 consists of 15 residues. CDR3 amino acids: CASSRGQGKAYEQYF. CDR3 nucleotide sequence: TGCGCCAGCAGCCGGGGACAGGGGAAGGCCTACGAGCAGTACTTC.

The DNA for the CDR3 is TGTGCCAGCAGCCACGACACAGGGGTCGGCAATCAGCCCCAGCATTTT. Amino acids: CASSHDTGVGNQPQHF. This chain uses TRBV14 with TRBJ1-5, with 7 positions matching TRBD1. After removal of 3 bases from V and 2 bases from J, the junction contained 7 bases not matched to a gene. CDR1 SGHDN and CDR2 FVKESK come from the germline V gene. CDR3 length: 16 residues.

This clone was picked up a small number of times. Compared with germline, one end of the junction differs, possibly owing to a read error. The chain is built from TRBV30 and TRBJ1-5; a weak D match, TRBD1 (5 bases). The CDR3 is 13 amino acids. CDR1 and CDR2 from the germline V gene are GTSNPN and SVGIG (reference sequence). CDR3 bases: TGTGCCTGGGGTGTCCTCGGGGGACAGCCCCAGCATTTT. Residues: CAWGVLGGQPQHF.

This CDR3 reads CATGDRGHYGYTF. The CDR3 DNA reads as TGTGCCACCGGGGACAGGGGGCACTATGGCTACACCTTC. The chain recombines TRBV10-3 with TRBJ1-2; 12 bases map to TRBD1. The CDR3 spans 13 residues. From germline, CDR1 is ENHRY and CDR2 SYGVKD. V was pared by 10 bases and J by 3 bases, with 3 bases of the junction left unmatched.

A few counts support this clone. This chain connects TRBV19 to TRBJ2-3; D not resolved. V lost 5 bases to trimming and J lost 4 bases, with 10 bases between them. Germline V CDR1 and CDR2: LNHDA, SQIVND (reference sequence). The CDR3 contains 13 residues. CDR3 DNA: TGTGCCAGTAGTCCTCTAGATCCAGATACGCAGTATTTT. This sequence encodes CASSPLDPDTQYF.

This clone has more than one count but fewer than ten. J is TRBJ1-2 and V is TRBV28, with TRBD1 matching over 8 bases. There are 15 residues in the CDR3. Trimming removed 6 bases from V and 2 bases from J; junction bases left unmatched: 8. Germline CDR1 MDHEN, CDR2 SYDVKM. The CDR3 nucleotides read TGTGCCAGCAGACAGCCCGGGACAGGCAACTATGGCTACACCTTC. Amino acid sequence: CASRQPGTGNYGYTF.

This rearrangement joins TRBV27 to TRBJ2-1; 7 positions agree with TRBD2. The CDR3 contains 15 residues. Germline assignment: CDR1 MNHEY and CDR2 SMNVEV (reference sequence). Trimming cost V 0 bases and J 5 bases; bases outside gene matches: 4. CDR3 amino acids: CASSLSASGNNEQFF. CDR3 DNA sequence: TGTGCCAGCAGTTTATCCGCTAGCGGTAACAATGAGCAGTTCTTC.

This chain connects TRBV30 to TRBJ1-5; possible D gene TRBD1, 6 bases. The germline V gene has CDR1 GTSNPN and CDR2 SVGIG (reference sequence). Trimming removed 2 bases at V and 3 bases at J, with 11 bases between. This CDR3 is 14 amino acids long. CDR3 bases: TGTGCCTGGAGTACCACAGGGATCAATCAGCCCCAGCATTTT. It translates to CAWSTTGINQPQHF. The full variable domain, in which reference TRBV30 and TRBJ1-5 provide the parts outside the CDR3, is SQTIHQWPATLVQPVGSPLSLECTVEGTSNPNLYWYRQAAGRGLQLLFYSVGIGQISSEVPQNLSASRPQDRQFILSSKKLLLSDSGFYLCAWSTTGINQPQHFGDGTRLSIL.

In this sample, this clone turned up a few times. The gene calls are TRBV7-2 and TRBJ2-7; D gene ambiguous. Trimming shortened V by 4 bases and J by 7 bases, and 11 bases separated the two germline ends. CDR1 is SGHTA and CDR2 is FQGNSA in the germline V gene. The CDR3 is 12 amino acids. The CDR3 spells CASSSPPSEQYF. The CDR3 DNA reads as TGTGCCAGCAGCTCCCCTCCCTCGGAGCAGTACTTC.

The V and J genes are TRBV6-1 and TRBJ1-5; tentative D call: TRBD1 (5 bases). Trimming shortened V by 6 bases and J by 0 bases, and 12 bases separated the two germline ends. CDR1 MNHNS and CDR2 SASEGT come from the germline V gene. This CDR3 is built from 15 residues. The CDR3 is CASSDQGHSNQPQHF. CDR3 sequence (DNA): TGTGCCAGCAGCGACCAGGGCCATAGCAATCAGCCCCAGCATTTT.

The chain has TRBV7-9 and TRBJ1-3; the D is unclear. Trimming shortened V by 7 bases and J by 0 bases, and 7 bases separated the two germline ends. Germline assignment: CDR1 SEHNR and CDR2 FQNEAQ (reference sequence). The CDR3 is 13 amino acids. For the CDR3, the DNA is TGTGCCAGCACAGCGATCTCTGGAAACACCATATATTTT. Its translation: CASTAISGNTIYF.

The rearrangement joins TRBV27 to TRBJ2-3, with 12 bases identical to TRBD2. The germline CDR1 and CDR2 sequences are MNHEY and SMNVEV (reference sequence). V shed 7 bases, J shed 4 bases, and the junction held 3 bases outside the gene matches. The CDR3 is 14 residues long. For the CDR3, the DNA is TGTGCCAGCACCGGACTAGCGGGATCAGATACGCAGTATTTT. It translates to CASTGLAGSDTQYF.

The V call is TRBV5-5, the J call TRBJ2-3; D unresolved. Trimming removed 0 bases from V and 6 bases from J, with 8 bases in between. Germline assignment: CDR1 SGHKS and CDR2 YYEKEE (reference sequence). The CDR3 is made up of 13 amino acids. The chain's CDR3 is CASSLGVWDTQYF. The CDR3 region has the DNA TGTGCCAGCAGCTTGGGCGTTTGGGATACGCAGTATTTT. Full variable domain (missing parts from reference TRBV5-5 and TRBJ2-3): DAGVTQSPTHLIKTRGQQVTLRCSPISGHKSVSWYQQVLGQGPQFIFQYYEKEERGRGNFPDRFSARQFPNYSSELNVNALLLGDSALYLCASSLGVWDTQYFGPGTRLTVL.

Here the CDR3 DNA reads TGTGCCACCAGCAACACCGGGACTAGCGGGAGTTTTGAGCAGTTCTTC. It codes for CATSNTGTSGSFEQFF. The rearrangement links TRBV15 to TRBJ2-1, with 14 nucleotides matching TRBD2. The junction had 8 bases not matched to a gene; V was cut back by 4 bases and J by 9 bases. Germline V gene data show CDR1 as LNHNV and CDR2 as YYDKDF (reference sequence). CDR3 length: 16 amino acids.

The chain employs TRBV9 and TRBJ2-3; TRBD2 matches 11 bases. The CDR3 has 14 amino acids. Germline assignment: CDR1 SGDLS and CDR2 YYNGEE. Germline trimming cut 3 bases from V and 3 bases from J; bases unmatched to any gene: 0. As DNA, the CDR3 is TGTGCCAGCAGCGGGACTAGCGGGACAGATACGCAGTATTTT. This sequence encodes CASSGTSGTDTQYF.

The chain is built from TRBV5-1 and TRBJ2-2, with a possible D match to TRBD1 (5 bases). V lost 6 bases and J 1 base, leaving 7 bases between the germline ends. CDR1 is SGHRS and CDR2 is YFSETQ in the germline V gene. The CDR3 totals 13 residues. CDR3 amino acids: CASNDRNTGELFF. The CDR3 coding sequence is TGCGCCAGCAACGACAGGAACACCGGGGAGCTGTTTTTT.

This clone has a handful of counts. This chain joins TRBV6-6 and TRBJ2-7; 7 bases are a match to TRBD2. Germline loops: CDR1 MNHNY, CDR2 SVGAGI (reference sequence). CDR3 size: 13 residues. Trimming cost V 4 bases and J 4 bases; bases outside gene matches: 4. The DNA for the CDR3 is TGTGCCAGCAGTTTCCCGGGGGGATACGAGCAGTACTTC. It codes for CASSFPGGYEQYF.

J is TRBJ2-3 and V is TRBV6-1; 10 positions agree with TRBD2. The V gene's germline CDR1 is MNHNS and CDR2 SASEGT. The CDR3 covers 15 residues. V lost 4 bases, J lost 2 bases, and 3 bases stayed unmatched. CDR3 nucleotides: TGTGCCAGCAGTGGAGCGGGAGGGAACACAGATACGCAGTATTTT. The encoded protein is CASSGAGGNTDTQYF.

The V gene is TRBV29-1, the J gene TRBJ2-3; possible D gene TRBD1, 6 bases. The CDR3 spans 15 residues. Germline assignment: CDR1 SQVTM and CDR2 ANQGSEA. V gave up 8 bases and J gave up 3 bases, with 21 bases separating them. The CDR3 here is CSTLNGGARTDTQYF. CDR3 nucleotides: TGCAGCACCCTTAATGGGGGCGCGCGGACAGATACGCAGTATTTT.

V gene TRBV6-1 combines with J gene TRBJ1-2, with a possible D match to TRBD1 (5 bases). CDR1 MNHNS and CDR2 SASEGT come from the germline V gene. The CDR3 is 15 residues long. Trimming shortened V by 6 bases and J by 1 base, and 15 bases separated the two germline ends. The CDR3 here is CASSALREINYGYTF. DNA for the CDR3: TGTGCCAGCAGCGCGCTCAGGGAAATTAACTATGGCTACACCTTC.

The chain links TRBV2 to TRBJ2-1, with no clear D. The germline gives CDR1 SNHLY, CDR2 FYNNEI. V lost 7 bases and J 5 bases, leaving 6 bases between the germline ends. The CDR3 runs 11 residues. CDR3 nucleotide sequence: TGTGCCAGCATCGAGGACAATGAGCAGTTCTTC. Its translation: CASIEDNEQFF.

The chain combines TRBV5-1 with TRBJ2-7, with 12 nucleotides matching TRBD2. The V gene end was trimmed by 4 bases and the J gene end by 2 bases; junction bases not matched to a gene: 4. The length of the CDR3 is 15 residues. Germline V gene lookup returns CDR1 SGHRS and CDR2 YFSETQ. CDR3 protein: CASSPRTSGTYEQYF. The DNA for the CDR3 is TGCGCCAGCAGCCCCAGGACTAGCGGGACCTACGAGCAGTACTTC.